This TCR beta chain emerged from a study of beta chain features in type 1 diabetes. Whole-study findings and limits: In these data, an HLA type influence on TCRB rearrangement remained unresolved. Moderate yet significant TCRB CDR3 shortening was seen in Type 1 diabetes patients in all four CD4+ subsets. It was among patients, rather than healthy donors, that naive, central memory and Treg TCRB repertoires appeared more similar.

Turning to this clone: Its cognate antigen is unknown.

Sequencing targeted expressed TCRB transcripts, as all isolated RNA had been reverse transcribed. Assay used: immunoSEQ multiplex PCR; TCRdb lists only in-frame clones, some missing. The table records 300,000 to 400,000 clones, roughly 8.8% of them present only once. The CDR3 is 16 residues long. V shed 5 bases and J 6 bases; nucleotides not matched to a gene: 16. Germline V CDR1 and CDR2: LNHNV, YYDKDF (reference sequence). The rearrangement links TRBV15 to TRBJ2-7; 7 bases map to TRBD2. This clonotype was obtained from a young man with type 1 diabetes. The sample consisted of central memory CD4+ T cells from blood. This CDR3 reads CATSAKPGRTFFEQYF. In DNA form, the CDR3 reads TGTGCCACCAGCGCCAAGCCCGGGAGGACCTTCTTCGAGCAGTACTTC.